This T cell receptor (beta chain) appears in the sequencing data of a study of OX40 agonist ivuxolimab in advanced cancers. Regarding the research as a whole: Ivuxolimab was an agonistic, fully human IgG2 monoclonal antibody directed against OX40 (CD134), a costimulatory receptor. Intravenous ivuxolimab was administered to patients every 2 weeks at six dose levels: 0.01, 0.1, 0.3, 1.5, 3 and 10 mg/kg. Of the approximately 54 dose-escalation patients, hepatocellular carcinoma was present in about 19, melanoma in roughly 15, renal cell carcinoma in 9 and head and neck cancer in 9. A male proportion of under 85% and a mean age of 60 years, ranging from about 20 to 79, were recorded for the dose-escalation cohort. Prior anti-PD-1, anti-PD-L1 or anti-CTLA-4 therapy was permitted, and checkpoint inhibitors had been received by roughly 40% of dose-escalation patients. Partial responses occurred in three dose-escalation patients, of whom one had hepatocellular carcinoma and two had cutaneous melanoma. The purpose of peripheral TCRbeta sequencing was to test whether ivuxolimab changed TCR sequence diversity and led to clonal T-cell expansion. The paper reports the monotherapy dose-escalation portion (N of about 47 patients) of the phase I ivuxolimab trial.

Genomic DNA was extracted from sorted cells for sequencing of the TCRbeta CDR3 region. TCRbeta CDR3 regions were sequenced using the immunoSEQ Assay. What TCRdb holds here is the immuneACCESS table cut down to in-frame rearrangements. Part of the clones is not present; checked against another copy, under half of the missing clones reflect an unresolved V gene, and the others are unexplained. This sample comprises approximately 84,000 clones, approximately 90% of them detected only once. The ten largest make up roughly 0.2% of the sample. A remark on this clone: It has no known antigen specificity. Base qualities are not at hand, and no much larger clone is one base apart.

What the work shows at the level of the full study, not this receptor alone: The antigen specificity of the clonally expanded peripheral T cells was not determined. In the 0.1-3.0 mg/kg groups, partial responders were among the patients with the lowest normalized peripheral clonal expansion, particularly in CD8+ T cells. After ivuxolimab, more expanded clones were found on average in CD8+ T cells than in CD4+ T cells. At doses of 0.1 to 3.0 mg/kg, clonal expansion of both CD4+ and CD8+ T cells in blood was seen between baseline and week 6. Low levels of normalized T-cell clonal expansion were also seen in some nonresponding patients.

The CDR3 measures 14 amino acids from cysteine to phenylalanine. The entry retains the CDR3 DNA only, 42 bases that are in frame from base 1. Based on the germline V gene (reference sequence), the CDR1 and CDR2 sequences are WNHNN and SYGVQD. The trim is 3 bases for V and 0 bases for J, with a gap of 9 bases between the germline ends. The trial excluded patients who had a history of autoimmune disease or who were on systemic immunosuppression. Peripheral blood for TCR sequencing was collected from all dose cohorts at baseline, on cycle 4 day 1, and on cycle 7 day 1. Samples were obtained from an open-label, multicenter, first-in-human phase I dose-escalation trial of ivuxolimab. Adults with locally advanced or metastatic head and neck squamous cell, hepatocellular, melanoma or renal cell carcinoma were enrolled in the trial. CD4+ and CD8+ T cells were sorted separately from peripheral blood before TCR sequencing.

The V and J genes are TRBV10-1 and TRBJ2-7, with no D gene named confidently. This sequence originates from an adult with an advanced solid tumor such as melanoma, head and neck, liver or kidney cancer. The material was CD4+ or CD8+ T cells sorted from blood, obtained in a trial of the OX40 agonist ivuxolimab. At the DNA level, the sequence is TGCGCCAGCAGTGAACCCTCTCGCTCCTACGAGCAGTACTTC. Protein translation: CASSEPSRSYEQYF.